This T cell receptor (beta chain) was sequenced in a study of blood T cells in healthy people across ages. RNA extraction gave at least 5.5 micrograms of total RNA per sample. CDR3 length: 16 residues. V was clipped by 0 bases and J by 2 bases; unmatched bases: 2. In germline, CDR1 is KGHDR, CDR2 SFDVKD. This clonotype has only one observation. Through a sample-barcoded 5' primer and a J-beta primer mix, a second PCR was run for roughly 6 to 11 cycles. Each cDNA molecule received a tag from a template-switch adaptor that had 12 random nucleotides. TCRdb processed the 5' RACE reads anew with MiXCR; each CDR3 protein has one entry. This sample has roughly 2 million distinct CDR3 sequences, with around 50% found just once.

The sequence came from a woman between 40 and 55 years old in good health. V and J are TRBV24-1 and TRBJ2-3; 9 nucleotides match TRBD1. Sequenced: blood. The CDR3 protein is CATSDLGQGNTDTQYF. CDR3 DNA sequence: TGTGCCACCAGTGATTTGGGACAGGGGAACACAGATACGCAGTATTTT.